This T cell receptor (beta chain) was sequenced in a study of regulatory T cells. Study-level findings and limits: In CD3G-deficient patients, conventional CD4+ T cells were enriched for hydrophobic CDR3 residues at positions 6 and 7.

Amplification used 52 TRBV primers and 13 TRBJ primers. The method was immunoSEQ multiplex PCR; TCRdb's version includes in-frame clones alone and lacks a portion of them. Of about 35,000 clones in the sample, about 88% are singletons; the top ten hold under 2.5%. The sample holds one count of this clone. What it binds is unknown. Different DNA sequences within this sample yield the same CDR3. The CDR3 has 13 residues. V lost 2 bases and J lost 0, with 4 bases in between. The germline V gene has CDR1 KGHSH and CDR2 LQKENI. Every patient with CD3G deficiency had evidence of autoimmunity. This TCR derives from a person aged 18 to 30 with CD3G deficiency. Sequenced material: conventional CD4+ T cells sorted from blood. The chain recombines TRBV18 with TRBJ1-1, with D hard to call. This chain's CDR3 is CASSPGLNTEAFF. The CDR3 DNA sequence: TGTGCCAGCTCACCAGGGCTGAACACTGAAGCTTTCTTT. The entire variable domain, with the rest obtained from reference TRBV18 and TRBJ1-1, is as follows: NAGVMQNPRHLVRRRGQEARLRCSPMKGHSHVYWYRQLPEEGLKFMVYLQKENIIDESGMPKERFSAEFPKEGPSILRIQQVVRGDSAAYFCASSPGLNTEAFFGQGTRLTVV.